A selection of T cell receptor beta chains follows, all from one sample in a study of blood T cell repertoires in COVID-19. TCRdb keeps only in-frame clones here, not all; method: immunoSEQ multiplex PCR. The sample includes more than 75,000 clones, approximately 86% of them seen just once. Specimen: peripheral blood. Every receptor here comes from a woman of 80 years or more with acute or convalescent COVID-19. Each CDR3 is given with its conserved first and last residue. A D gene is named only where the DNA matches it firmly. Only part of the rows carry a size: once, few, many, or a class if the clone is expanded.

clone size | J gene | V gene | D gene | CDR3 DNA | CDR3 protein
NA | TRBJ2-4 | TRBV24-1 | TRBD1 | TGTGCCACCAGTGATCCGAAGGACAGGGGGAACATTCAGTACTTC | CATSDPKDRGNIQYF
NA | TRBJ1-1 | TRBV11-2 | NA | TGTGCCAGCAGCTTGTATGTTGAAGCTTTCTTT | CASSLYVEAFF
NA | TRBJ1-1 | TRBV18 | TRBD1 | TGTGCCAGCTCACCGGGGACAGTGGAATTGACTGAAGCTTTCTTT | CASSPGTVELTEAFF
NA | TRBJ1-1 | TRBV19 | NA | TGTGCCAGTAGTATAAAGAGGGGGGGCGAGACTTTCTTT | CASSIKRGGETFF
once | TRBJ1-5 | TRBV21-1 | NA | TGTGCCAGCAGCAACCCTCGTGACCCTCCTAGGAGCAATCAGCCCCAGCATTTT | CASSNPRDPPRSNQPQHF
NA | TRBJ2-1 | TRBV7-2 | TRBD2 | TGTGCCAGCAGCTTAGGAGCGGGAGACCTCTACAATGAGCAGTTCTTC | CASSLGAGDLYNEQFF
NA | TRBJ2-2 | TRBV2 | NA | TGTGCCAGCAGTGAAGAATGGACAAGGGTTTCCACCGGGGAGCTGTTTTTT | CASSEEWTRVSTGELFF
few | TRBJ1-1 | TRBV30 | NA | TGTGCCTGGAGTGGGAGGGATGAAGCTTTCTTT | CAWSGRDEAFF
NA | TRBJ1-1 | TRBV19 | TRBD1 | TGTGCCAGTAGTATCGGGACAGACAGTACTGAAGCTTTCTTT | CASSIGTDSTEAFF
NA | TRBJ1-2 | TRBV27 | NA | TGTGCCAGCAGAACGTTTGGGGCTAGAGACTACACCTTC | CASRTFGARDYTF
NA | TRBJ1-1 | TRBV7-6 | NA | TGTGCCAGCAGCCCCGTAGAGGGCAGAAGAACTGAAGCTTTCTTT | CASSPVEGRRTEAFF
NA | TRBJ1-6 | TRBV7-3 | NA | TGTGCCAGCAGCGCCGGAGGGGATTATTCACCCCTCCACTTT | CASSAGGDYSPLHF
many | TRBJ1-2 | TRBV11-2 | NA | TGTGCCAGCAGCTTAGTGGCCCGTTGGAACTATGGCTACACCTTC | CASSLVARWNYGYTF
NA | TRBJ1-1 | TRBV12-3/TRBV12-4 | NA | TGTGCCAGCAGTCGACAGTTTGAAGCTTTCTTT | CASSRQFEAFF
NA | TRBJ2-4 | TRBV18 | TRBD1 | TGTGCCAGCTCACCAGGCAGGGGGCTTGAAAACATTCAGTACTTC | CASSPGRGLENIQYF
NA | TRBJ2-7 | TRBV9 | TRBD2 | TGTGCCAGCAGCGGGCCGGGACTAGGAGAGAGGGAGCAGTACTTC | CASSGPGLGEREQYF
NA | TRBJ2-2 | TRBV5-1 | NA | TGCGCCAGCAGCTTGGGTGCAGAGAACACCGGGGAGCTGTTTTTT | CASSLGAENTGELFF
NA | TRBJ2-7 | TRBV29-1 | NA | TGCAGCGTTACAAACCCATTTCAGGGTTACGAGCAGTACTTC | CSVTNPFQGYEQYF
NA | TRBJ2-5 | TRBV19 | TRBD2 | TGTGCCAGTAGTGCCGGGACTAGCTTCCGAGAGACCCAGTACTTC | CASSAGTSFRETQYF
NA | TRBJ1-1 | TRBV10-3 | TRBD1 | TGTGCCATCAGAAGGACAGGAATGAACACTGAAGCTTTCTTT | CAIRRTGMNTEAFF
NA | TRBJ2-1 | TRBV6-2/TRBV6-3 | TRBD2 | TGTGCCAGCAGTTCAAGCGGGGGGTCCTACAATGAGCAGTTCTTC | CASSSSGGSYNEQFF
NA | TRBJ2-1 | TRBV7-2 | TRBD2 | TGTGCCAGCAGCACCGGACTAGCGGGTTCGGCTGAGCAGTTCTTC | CASSTGLAGSAEQFF